The 22 T cell receptor beta chains presented below share a single source sample, sequenced in a study of blood T cells in healthy people across ages. Then a second PCR, running about 6 to 11 cycles, was carried out with a sample-barcoded 5' primer and a J-beta primer mix. TCRdb used MiXCR to reprocess the 5' RACE reads, holding one entry per CDR3 protein. The sample comprises roughly 550,000 distinct CDR3 sequences, about 24% of which are singletons, and roughly 10% rests with the top ten. The sample was also linked to a second study, of T cells of mothers and their children.

Sequencing was carried out using blood. These receptor sequences come from a boy younger than 18 in good health.

This clonotype occurred a few times. A junction boundary mismatches the germline segment, possibly from a read error. This sequence joins TRBV20-1 and TRBJ1-4, with TRBD1 matching 8 bases. The CDR3 is 14 residues long. Germline values: CDR1 DFQATT, CDR2 SNEGSKA (reference sequence). The CDR3 sequence is CSARGQGGNEKLFF. The CDR3, as DNA: TGCAGTGCGAGAGGACAGGGTGGTAATGAAAAACTGTTTTTT.

This clonotype was observed a handful of times. The chain recombines TRBV6-5 with TRBJ1-3, with D possibly matching TRBD1 (5 bases). Germline V gives CDR1 MNHEY, CDR2 SVGAGI. This CDR3 contains 15 residues. V was pared by 6 bases and J by 0 bases, with 12 bases between. CDR3 coding DNA: TGTGCCAGCAGCCCCGGAGACAGCTCTGGAAACACCATATATTTT. Translating gives CASSPGDSSGNTIYF.

V gene TRBV6-2 or TRBV6-3 combines with J gene TRBJ1-2; D remains unclear. Germline values: CDR1 MNHEY, CDR2 SVGEGT. The CDR3 loop spans 14 amino acids. V dropped 6 bases and J dropped 4 bases, with 15 bases sitting between them. The CDR3 here is CASSFGNSRYGYTF. Written as DNA, the CDR3 is TGTGCCAGCAGCTTCGGGAACAGCCGCTATGGCTACACCTTC.

This chain connects TRBV7-3 to TRBJ2-1; D unresolved. This CDR3 is 14 amino acids long. Trimming pared 4 bases from V and 3 bases from J, leaving 10 bases between. CDR1 is SGHTA and CDR2 is FQGTGA in the germline V gene. The CDR3 here is CASSSLDDYNEQFF. DNA of the CDR3: TGTGCCAGCAGCTCCCTTGATGACTACAATGAGCAGTTCTTC.

This clonotype occurred a few times. The CDR3 here is CASTRDSSGANVLTF. CDR3 DNA: TGTGCCAGCACCAGGGACAGCTCTGGGGCCAACGTCCTGACTTTC. The chain links TRBV6-1 to TRBJ2-6, with TRBD1 matching over 7 bases. The CDR3 covers 15 residues. With 7 bases clipped from V and 0 bases from J, the junction kept 3 bases outside the gene matches. Germline V gene sequence: CDR1 MNHNS, CDR2 SASEGT.

In this sample, this clonotype turned up a few times. The V and J genes are TRBV11-2 and TRBJ2-5; TRBD2 might be the D (5 bases). The J call may not be correct, given that the DNA end is closer to TRBJ2-1. The CDR3 is 14 amino acids. Germline V gives CDR1 SGHAT, CDR2 FQNNGV. The CDR3: CASSLDIASNEQFF. DNA for the CDR3: TGTGCCAGCAGCTTAGATATAGCGAGTAATGAGCAGTTCTTC.

This clonotype was counted only a few times. The chain combines TRBV11-2 with TRBJ2-5; 7 nucleotides agree with TRBD1. The germline V gene encodes CDR1 SGHAT and CDR2 FQNNGV. With V trimmed by 0 bases and J by 9 bases, 10 bases remained unmatched. The CDR3 has 15 amino acids. The CDR3 protein is CASSLDHGTARAQYF. DNA of the CDR3: TGTGCCAGCAGCTTAGATCACGGGACAGCAAGGGCCCAGTACTTC.

This chain uses TRBV7-2 with TRBJ1-5, with 10 bases lining up with TRBD1. CDR1 and CDR2 from the germline V gene are SGHTA and FQGNSA. The CDR3 is 17 residues long. J gave up 3 bases and V 5 bases, and 10 bases lay outside the gene matches. CDR3 nucleotide sequence: TGTGCCAGCAGCCTTATGGGACAGGGGCCGTACAATCAGCCCCAGCATTTT. Translated, it gives CASSLMGQGPYNQPQHF.

This chain uses TRBV20-1 with TRBJ1-5; no clear D. This CDR3 has 18 amino acids. CDR1 DFQATT and CDR2 SNEGSKA come from the germline V gene (reference sequence). Trimming left V 3 bases short and J 5 bases short, with 26 bases between. The CDR3 is CSASPRGVRTATHQPQHF. The CDR3 coding sequence is TGCAGTGCTAGTCCGCGTGGGGTTAGGACGGCGACACATCAGCCCCAGCATTTT.

The chain has TRBV9 and TRBJ2-7; 11 bases map to TRBD1. The germline CDR1 and CDR2 sequences are SGDLS and YYNGEE. The CDR3 totals 15 residues. V trimming: 6 bases; J trimming: 6 bases; junction bases outside the gene matches: 11. CDR3 protein: CASNDGTGGACEQYF. The CDR3, as DNA: TGTGCCAGCAACGATGGGACAGGGGGTGCCTGCGAGCAGTACTTC.

The rearrangement links TRBV14 to TRBJ1-1; TRBD1 matches 11 bases. The CDR3 loop spans 15 amino acids. Germline trimming cut 4 bases from V and 0 bases from J; bases unmatched to any gene: 1. Germline V gene data show CDR1 as SGHDN and CDR2 as FVKESK. The CDR3 spells CASSRDRGMNTEAFF. The CDR3 DNA reads TGTGCCAGCAGCCGGGACAGGGGGATGAACACTGAAGCTTTCTTT.

V is TRBV7-2 and J is TRBJ2-7; D is unresolved. This CDR3 has 14 amino acids. Deletions cut 3 bases from V and 2 bases from J, with 11 bases between. The germline V gene encodes CDR1 SGHTA and CDR2 FQGNSA. The CDR3 loop reads CASSLTPSTYEQYF. The CDR3 nucleotides read TGTGCCAGCAGCTTGACACCCAGTACCTACGAGCAGTACTTC. Full variable domain (remainder filled in from reference TRBV7-2 and TRBJ2-7): GAGVSQSPSNKVTEKGKDVELRCDPISGHTALYWYRQSLGQGLEFLIYFQGNSAPDKSGLPSDRFSAERTGGSVSTLTIQRTQQEDSAVYLCASSLTPSTYEQYFGPGTRLTVT.

This clonotype was counted between two and nine times. V and J are TRBV27 and TRBJ1-2; D is uncertain. From germline, CDR1 is MNHEY and CDR2 SMNVEV (reference sequence). V was shortened by 5 bases and J by 6 bases, with 10 bases between the two germline ends. CDR3 length equals 12 residues. CDR3 in DNA: TGTGCCAGCAGTACGGGCGGGAATGGCTACACCTTC. Translation: CASSTGGNGYTF.

The chain joins TRBV2 to TRBJ2-5; D is perhaps TRBD2 (5 bases). The end of the DNA is better explained by TRBJ2-1, so the J call may be wrong. The CDR3 runs 13 residues. Germline V gene lookup returns CDR1 SNHLY and CDR2 FYNNEI. CDR3: CASTSRGNNEQFF. The CDR3 DNA follows: TGTGCCAGCACAAGCAGAGGGAACAATGAGCAGTTCTTC.

This clonotype came up a few times. The chain combines TRBV6-2 or TRBV6-3 with TRBJ2-5, with D perhaps being TRBD1 or TRBD2 (5 bases each). Germline assignment: CDR1 MNHEY and CDR2 SVGEGT. The V and J ends lost 7 bases and 2 bases respectively, with 14 bases between them. This CDR3 has 14 amino acids. CDR3 loop: CASNSGRLQETQYF. In nucleotides, the CDR3 is TGTGCCAGCAACTCGGGACGGTTGCAAGAGACCCAGTACTTC.

The J gene is TRBJ1-6, the V gene TRBV5-1; no definite D call. The CDR3 consists of 14 residues. CDR1 and CDR2 (germline): SGHRS, YFSETQ. The V end lost 5 bases, the J end lost 5 bases, and 11 bases lay between the germline ends. The CDR3 DNA reads TGCGCCAGCAGACCTGGACCAGATAATTCACCCCTCCACTTT. Translation: CASRPGPDNSPLHF.

In this sample, this clonotype turned up a few times. The chain recombines TRBV10-3 with TRBJ2-2; D unclear. Trimming took 0 bases from V and 3 from J, leaving 11 bases between them. The CDR3 runs 16 residues. Germline V gene lookup returns CDR1 ENHRY and CDR2 SYGVKD. The CDR3 DNA reads as TGTGCCATCAGTGAGTCGCTGGTCGGTTACACCGGGGAGCTGTTTTTT. Protein product: CAISESLVGYTGELFF.

The CDR3 is CASSLVQGAYYNEQFF. In DNA form, the CDR3 reads TGTGCCAGCAGCTTAGTACAGGGGGCGTATTACAATGAGCAGTTCTTC. The rearrangement joins TRBV7-9 to TRBJ2-1, with 9 nucleotides matching TRBD1. There are 16 residues in the CDR3. The J segment lost 4 bases and the V segment lost 1 base, leaving 5 bases of the junction unmatched. From germline, CDR1 is SEHNR and CDR2 FQNEAQ (reference sequence).

This chain links TRBV7-9 with TRBJ2-1; D ambiguous. In germline, CDR1 is SEHNR, CDR2 FQNEAQ (reference sequence). Trimming stripped 4 bases from V and 6 bases from J, with 13 bases between. The CDR3 runs 14 residues. As DNA, the CDR3 is TGTGCCAGCAGCTCCCGCGGCTCGGGCAATGAGCAGTTCTTC. Translating gives CASSSRGSGNEQFF.

This clonotype was seen just once. The rearrangement links TRBV2 to TRBJ1-6; D gene uncertain. Trimming took off 5 bases at V and 6 bases at J, with 8 bases between the two ends. The germline V gene encodes CDR1 SNHLY and CDR2 FYNNEI. This CDR3 has 13 residues. The DNA of the CDR3 is TGTGCCAGCAGTCTCAACCCTAATTCACCCCTCCACTTT. Protein sequence: CASSLNPNSPLHF.

The J gene is TRBJ2-1, the V gene TRBV20-1, with TRBD2 as a possible D gene (6 bases). Germline CDR1 and CDR2: DFQATT and SNEGSKA (reference sequence). The CDR3 sequence is 15 residues long. Trimming removed 6 bases at V and 1 base at J, with 16 bases between. The CDR3 sequence is CSAPDRGGSYNEQFF. The CDR3, as DNA: TGCAGTGCCCCAGATCGAGGAGGGTCCTACAATGAGCAGTTCTTC.

The chain is built from TRBV7-8 and TRBJ2-3, with a tentative D call TRBD2 (5 bases). The ends were cut back, 2 bases at V and 4 bases at J, with 16 bases in the middle. The germline gives CDR1 SGHVS, CDR2 FQNEAQ. This CDR3 spans 16 amino acids. The CDR3 DNA follows: TGTGCCAGCAGCTTAAGACGCCTAGCCAGATCAGATACGCAGTATTTT. Protein sequence: CASSLRRLARSDTQYF.